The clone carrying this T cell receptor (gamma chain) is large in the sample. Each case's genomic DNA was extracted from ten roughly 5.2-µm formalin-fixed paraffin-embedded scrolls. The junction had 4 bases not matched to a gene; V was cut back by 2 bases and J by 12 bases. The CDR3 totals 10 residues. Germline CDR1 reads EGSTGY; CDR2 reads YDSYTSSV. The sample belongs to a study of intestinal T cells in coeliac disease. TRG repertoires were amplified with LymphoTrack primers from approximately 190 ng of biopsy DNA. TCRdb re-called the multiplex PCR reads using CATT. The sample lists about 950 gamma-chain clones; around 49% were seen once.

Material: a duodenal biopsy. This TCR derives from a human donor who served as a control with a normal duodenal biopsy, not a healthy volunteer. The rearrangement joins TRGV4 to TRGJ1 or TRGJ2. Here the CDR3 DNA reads TGTGCCACCTGGGATGTTAGGAAACTCTTT. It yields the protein CATWDVRKLF.